These T cell receptor beta chains were read from a single sample in a study of blood T cells in healthy people across ages. TCRdb reprocessed the 5' RACE reads via MiXCR and lists one record per CDR3 protein. The table records more than 1,000,000 distinct CDR3 sequences, roughly a quarter of them present only once. These data also featured in a second study, about T cells of mothers and their children.

Material: blood. Receptors were obtained from a girl aged 2 to 10 in good health. CDR3s include the opening cysteine and the closing phenylalanine or tryptophan.

V	J	CDR3
TRBV7-9	TRBJ2-4	CASSLDRANIQYF
TRBV29-1	TRBJ2-2	CSVYGGVIGELFF
TRBV24-1	TRBJ2-5	CATSDYATGDETQYF
TRBV27	NA	CASSLWADFAHEQFF
TRBV15	NA	CATSRDPTGVHEQYF
TRBV11-2	TRBJ2-5	CASSLEGGGTQETQYF
TRBV7-2	TRBJ2-2	CASYRAGELFF
TRBV2	TRBJ2-4	CASLSPRDPYF
TRBV11-2	NA	CASSRTGGSYYEQYF
TRBV6-2/TRBV6-3	TRBJ2-5	CASSLIHGTAQETQYF
TRBV5-5	TRBJ2-1	CASSLSWIYEQFF
TRBV12-3/TRBV12-4	TRBJ2-6	CASTPLGSGANVLTF
TRBV19	TRBJ2-7	CASNRAYEQYF
TRBV2	TRBJ2-1	CASALAGGYNEQFF
TRBV28	TRBJ1-3	CASSLLRLGANRGGSGNTIYF
TRBV5-5	TRBJ2-1	CACSLAAGKYNEQFF
TRBV7-9	TRBJ1-2	CASSLFTVETKGRHGYTF
TRBV27	TRBJ2-7	CASRPASTLSYEQYF
TRBV4-2	TRBJ2-3	CASSPERGGKDTQYF